A single sample is the source of the 16 T cell receptor beta chains below, sequenced in a study of immune evolution from preneoplasia to lung adenocarcinoma. The assay was immunoSEQ multiplex PCR, and TCRdb's table has in-frame clones only and misses some. The sample yields over 3,500 clones, around 76% seen once. Sequencing was done on a sample of FFPE minimally invasive lung adenocarcinoma tissue. The receptors stem from a person aged 65 to 85 with lung adenocarcinoma.

This chain connects TRBV29-1 to TRBJ2-1, with TRBD2 matching over 9 bases. With V trimmed by 5 bases and J by 9 bases, 11 bases remained unmatched. The germline gives CDR1 SQVTM, CDR2 ANQGSEA. The CDR3 consists of 14 residues. The chain's CDR3 is CSVLMLAGPSEQFF. The DNA for the CDR3 is TGCAGCGTTTTGATGCTAGCGGGACCCAGTGAGCAGTTCTTC.

The chain recombines TRBV4-3 with TRBJ2-6; D may match TRBD1 or TRBD2 (6 bases each). The CDR3 covers 17 residues. Trimming left V 0 bases short and J 2 bases short, with 11 bases between. The V gene's germline CDR1 is LGHNA and CDR2 YSLEER. CDR3: CASSQEGGATGANVLTF. The CDR3 region has the DNA TGCGCCAGCAGCCAAGAGGGGGGCGCTACTGGGGCCAACGTCCTGACTTTC.

This sequence joins TRBV19 and TRBJ1-4, with D maybe TRBD1 (5 bases). Germline CDR1 reads LNHDA; CDR2 reads SQIVND (reference sequence). The CDR3 length is 14 residues. V gave up 5 bases and J gave up 5 bases, with 12 bases separating them. CDR3 region: CASSPQGGNEKLFF. The CDR3 nucleotides read TGTGCCAGTAGTCCCCAGGGAGGCAATGAAAAACTGTTTTTT.

The V call is TRBV5-1, the J call TRBJ2-2, with D unclear. V was cut by 1 base and J by 0 bases, with 25 bases left in between. This CDR3 comprises 21 residues. CDR1 is SGHRS and CDR2 is YFSETQ in the germline V gene. In DNA, the CDR3 is TGCGCCAGCAGCTTGAGAGGCAGTAGTTCTATAGACGCAGCGAACACCGGGGAGCTGTTTTTT. Its protein is CASSLRGSSSIDAANTGELFF.

V gene TRBV4-2 combines with J gene TRBJ1-2, with D perhaps TRBD1 (5 bases). The CDR3 runs to 17 residues. V lost 2 bases and J 8 bases, leaving 24 bases between the germline ends. Germline V gene lookup returns CDR1 LGHNA and CDR2 YNFKEQ. CDR3 residues: CASSQTTLDMGEEGYTF. The CDR3 DNA sequence: TGTGCCAGCAGCCAAACCACCCTGGACATGGGGGAGGAAGGCTACACCTTC.

V and J are TRBV29-1 and TRBJ2-1; D remains ambiguous. V shed 5 bases and J shed 10 bases, with 12 bases lying between them. Germline assignment: CDR1 SQVTM and CDR2 ANQGSEA. The CDR3 spans 11 residues. The CDR3 here is CSVKGAVEQFF. CDR3 DNA: TGCAGCGTTAAGGGCGCGGTAGAGCAGTTCTTC.

The gene calls are TRBV5-1 and TRBJ2-7; D remains ambiguous. In germline, CDR1 is SGHRS, CDR2 YFSETQ. V lost 7 bases and J 2 bases, leaving 13 bases between the germline ends. The CDR3 has 13 amino acids. CDR3 in DNA: TGCGCCAGCCGGTTGCTCACGACCTACGAGCAGTACTTC. Its translation: CASRLLTTYEQYF. Full variable domain (missing parts from reference TRBV5-1 and TRBJ2-7): KAGVTQTPRYLIKTRGQQVTLSCSPISGHRSVSWYQQTPGQGLQFLFEYFSETQRNKGNFPGRFSGRQFSNSRSEMNVSTLELGDSALYLCASRLLTTYEQYFGPGTRLTVT.

CDR3 in DNA: TGTGCCAGCAGCACACTCGGCACCGGGGAGCTGTTTTTT. This sequence encodes CASSTLGTGELFF. The chain joins TRBV5-5 to TRBJ2-2; unclear D gene. Trimming pared 4 bases from V and 4 bases from J, leaving 8 bases between. The V gene's germline CDR1 is SGHKS and CDR2 YYEKEE (reference sequence). CDR3 length equals 13 residues.

The chain couples TRBV11-2 to TRBJ1-4, with unresolved D. V lost 2 bases and J 2 bases, leaving 6 bases between the germline ends. CDR1 is SGHAT, CDR2 FQNNGV, per germline. This CDR3 has 14 amino acids. CDR3 residues: CASSLTQTNEKLFF. The DNA of the CDR3 is TGTGCCAGCAGCTTAACGCAGACTAATGAAAAACTGTTTTTT.

The chain links TRBV19 to TRBJ2-3; D possibly matches TRBD1 or TRBD2 (5 bases each). V was clipped by 8 bases and J by 4 bases, with 16 bases between them. The CDR3 is made up of 14 amino acids. The germline CDR1 and CDR2 sequences are LNHDA and SQIVND (reference sequence). The CDR3 spells CASRPWGPADTQYF. CDR3 nucleotide sequence: TGTGCCAGTCGTCCATGGGGACCCGCAGATACGCAGTATTTT.

This clone was detected only a few times. The chain couples TRBV4-1 to TRBJ1-2; D ambiguous. The CDR3 covers 14 residues. Germline V gene data show CDR1 as MGHRA and CDR2 as YSYEKL. The V gene lost 0 bases and the J gene lost 4 bases, with 9 bases spanning the gap. Written as DNA, the CDR3 is TGCGCCAGCAGCCAAGAAAAGGTCGTCTATGGCTACACCTTC. Protein product: CASSQEKVVYGYTF.

V and J are TRBV6-5 and TRBJ1-5; 7 positions agree with TRBD1. Germline CDR1 MNHEY, CDR2 SVGAGI. After removal of 5 bases from V and 0 bases from J, the junction contained 4 bases not matched to a gene. There are 15 residues in the CDR3. CDR3: CASSKGQYSNQPQHF. The CDR3 DNA follows: TGTGCCAGCAGTAAGGGACAGTATAGCAATCAGCCCCAGCATTTT.

V and J are TRBV30 and TRBJ1-4; 7 bases align to TRBD1. The V and J ends lost 2 bases and 7 bases, in that order; junction bases with no gene match: 4. CDR1 and CDR2 (germline): GTSNPN, SVGIG (reference sequence). The CDR3 is 13 residues long. CDR3 sequence (DNA): TGTGCCTGGAGTCGACAGGGTCGTGAAAAACTGTTTTTT. Translated, it gives CAWSRQGREKLFF.

The chain has TRBV11-2 and TRBJ2-2; D uncertain. V lost 3 bases and J lost 1, with 9 bases in between. The CDR3 is 15 residues long. Germline lookup yields CDR1 SGHAT and CDR2 FQNNGV. CDR3 protein: CASSLRQMNTGELFF. The CDR3 DNA reads TGTGCCAGCAGCTTGAGGCAGATGAACACCGGGGAGCTGTTTTTT.

This sequence joins TRBV5-4 and TRBJ2-5; D gene uncertain. V was shortened by 1 base and J by 7 bases, with 17 bases between the two germline ends. CDR3 size: 15 residues. Germline assignment: CDR1 SGHNT and CDR2 YYREEE (reference sequence). The CDR3 sequence: CASSLRWIRVRTQYF. The CDR3 bases are TGTGCCAGCAGCTTGAGGTGGATTCGAGTTCGGACCCAGTACTTC.

The chain carries TRBV10-1 and TRBJ2-2; 10 nucleotides agree with TRBD1. With 6 bases clipped from V and 4 bases from J, the junction kept 5 bases outside the gene matches. The CDR3 spans 15 residues. Germline assignment: CDR1 WNHNN and CDR2 SYGVQD (reference sequence). The DNA of the CDR3 is TGCGCCAGCAGCCCCGGGACAGGGGTCACCGGGGAGCTGTTTTTT. This sequence encodes CASSPGTGVTGELFF.